The T cell receptor beta chain described here comes from a study of control samples from healthy donors and cancer patients. Assay: immunoSEQ multiplex PCR; the TCRdb copy retains only in-frame clones and omits some. The sample carries about 140,000 clones, roughly 89% recorded once. CDR1 and CDR2 (germline): SNHLY, FYNNEI. The V segment lost 8 bases and the J segment 8 bases; nucleotides outside the gene matches: 5. The CDR3 loop spans 12 amino acids. Material for sequencing was blood. The chain links TRBV2 to TRBJ1-2, with 10 nucleotides matching TRBD1. The clonotype comes from a man in his late teens or twenties in good health. The CDR3 DNA is TGTGCCAGCGCCGGGACAGGGGTAGGCTACACCTTC. It is translated as CASAGTGVGYTF.